This TCR beta chain was recorded in a study of beta chain features in type 1 diabetes. The study's findings and limits: A closer apparent resemblance between naive, central memory and Treg TCRB repertoires was seen in patients than in healthy donors.

The investigators reverse transcribed all of the isolated RNA, so they sequenced expressed TCRB transcripts. Clones were read by immunoSEQ multiplex PCR, and TCRdb kept only the in-frame ones, dropping some. The sample yields about 150,000 clones, more than 9.5% seen once. In regard to this clone: Its antigen is not identified.

Germline CDR1 is MNHEY and CDR2 is SVGAGI. The CDR3 contains 13 residues. V lost 10 bases, J lost 1 base, and 13 bases lay in between. CD4+ naive, central memory, regulatory and stem cell-like memory subsets were isolated by sorting on CD45RO/CCR7/CD25/CD127/CD95/CD27. This clonotype originated in a man between 18 and 29 years old in good health. This chain uses TRBV6-5 with TRBJ2-5; weak D call: TRBD1 (6 bases). Sequencing was performed on central memory CD4+ T cells from blood. The CDR3 protein is CATRQALQETQYF. In nucleotides, the CDR3 is TGTGCCACAAGACAGGCCCTCCAAGAGACCCAGTACTTC.